This T cell receptor (beta chain) was captured by sequencing in a study of blood T cell repertoires in COVID-19. Study-level background: Donors in the United States, Italy and Spain gave samples during acute or convalescent COVID-19. Sources were T cells, B-cell-depleted T cells, or PBMCs; the material itself was cDNA or gDNA.

Authors' methods: Reference gene primer amplification gave nucleated cell count estimates. Some clones are missing from TCRdb's copy, which holds only in-frame ones; the method was immunoSEQ multiplex PCR. That table is the source of V, J and clone size, and D and trimming were worked out from the DNA. Of about 63,000 clones in the sample, roughly 85% are singletons; the top ten hold 4.5% to 5%. The CDR3 is 14 residues long. Germline-derived CDR1 and CDR2 are SNHLY and FYNNEI. J was trimmed by 1 base and V by 6 bases; bases with no gene match: 5. The sample comprised peripheral blood. The source is a human donor in a cohort sampled during active COVID-19. The genes are TRBV2 and TRBJ2-7; 8 bases are shared with TRBD2. CDR3 coding DNA: TGTGCCAGCAGGGCGGGGGGAATATCCTACGAGCAGTACTTC. Its protein is CASRAGGISYEQYF.